The 14 T cell receptor beta chains below were found in one sample sequenced in a study of blood T cells in healthy people across ages. Using a J-beta primer mix together with a sample-barcoded 5' primer, a second PCR was run for about 7 to 12 cycles. TCRdb independently ran MiXCR on the 5' RACE reads; one entry per CDR3 protein. Found here are about 1.6 million distinct CDR3 sequences, 30% to 40% of them singletons; the top ten hold 11%. Specimen: blood. These receptors originate from a young woman in good health.

The chain uses TRBV28 and TRBJ2-1, with TRBD2 matching over 10 bases. This CDR3 is 20 amino acids long. CDR1 and CDR2 (germline): MDHEN, SYDVKM. Trimming cost V 0 bases and J 8 bases; bases outside gene matches: 19. DNA of the CDR3: TGTGCCAGCAGTTTATGGGGAGGTAGCGGGAGGACCAAGCGGGTGGATGAGCAGTTCTTC. Its protein is CASSLWGGSGRTKRVDEQFF.

This clonotype was recorded a few times. The chain links TRBV4-2 to TRBJ2-7, with 9 bases lining up with TRBD2. Germline trimming cut 1 base from V and 2 bases from J; bases unmatched to any gene: 3. The CDR3 covers 15 residues. Germline V lookup: CDR1 LGHNA, CDR2 YNFKEQ. As DNA, the CDR3 is TGTGCCAGCAGCCAAGGGACTAGCGAAACCTACGAGCAGTACTTC. It specifies CASSQGTSETYEQYF.

This clonotype turned up a few times. CDR3 bases: TGCGCCAGCAGCTTCAGCGGGGGGACTCAAGAGACCCAGTACTTC. This translates into CASSFSGGTQETQYF. The chain has TRBV5-1 and TRBJ2-5, with TRBD2 identical over 9 bases. The V gene's germline CDR1 is SGHRS and CDR2 YFSETQ. Trimming cost V 2 bases and J 2 bases; bases outside gene matches: 4. The length of the CDR3 is 15 residues.

This chain links TRBV3-1 with TRBJ1-2, with a possible D match to TRBD1 (5 bases). The V end was cut by 0 bases, the J end by 3 bases, with 23 bases between. CDR1 is LGHDT and CDR2 is YNNKEL in the germline V gene (reference sequence). The CDR3 is 19 residues long. This CDR3 is CASSQDGSPPGRDDYGYTF. The DNA for the CDR3 is TGTGCCAGCAGCCAAGACGGATCCCCCCCAGGCAGGGATGACTATGGCTACACCTTC.

This clonotype was detected many times. The gene calls are TRBV27 and TRBJ2-1; maybe TRBD2 (6 bases). CDR3 length: 14 amino acids. Trimming took off 2 bases at V and 7 bases at J, with 12 bases between the two ends. The germline V gene encodes CDR1 MNHEY and CDR2 SMNVEV (reference sequence). The CDR3: CASSLEMGRNEQFF. CDR3 sequence (DNA): TGTGCCAGCAGTTTAGAAATGGGGAGGAATGAGCAGTTCTTC.

This chain joins TRBV29-1 and TRBJ1-1, with D tentatively TRBD1 (6 bases). The CDR3 covers 14 residues. Per the germline V gene, CDR1 is SQVTM and CDR2 is ANQGSEA. Trimming removed 6 bases from V and 5 bases from J, with 19 bases in between. The CDR3 protein is CSVSQGGRGTEAFF. In DNA, the CDR3 is TGCAGCGTGTCGCAAGGGGGGCGTGGGACTGAAGCTTTCTTT.

The gene calls are TRBV6-2 or TRBV6-3 and TRBJ2-1; 9 nucleotides match TRBD1. Germline CDR1 and CDR2: MNHEY and SVGEGT. The CDR3 has 16 residues. Trimming at V came to 5 bases and at J to 8 bases, leaving 13 bases not matched to a gene. The chain's CDR3 is CASSPRTGAKSYEQFF. The CDR3 DNA sequence: TGTGCCAGCAGTCCCCGGACAGGGGCGAAGAGCTATGAGCAGTTCTTC.

The chain links TRBV29-1 to TRBJ2-1; D assignment may be TRBD1 or TRBD2 (5 bases each). The length of the CDR3 is 13 residues. Looked up from germline, CDR1 is SQVTM and CDR2 is ANQGSEA. CDR3: CGTGWEWDNEQFF. CDR3 nucleotides: TGCGGGACGGGGTGGGAGTGGGACAATGAGCAGTTCTTC.

This clonotype was recorded at least ten times. This chain joins TRBV27 and TRBJ2-7, with D perhaps matching TRBD1 (6 bases). This CDR3 has 13 residues. Per the germline V gene, CDR1 is MNHEY and CDR2 is SMNVEV (reference sequence). V dropped 1 base and J dropped 3 bases, with 7 bases sitting between them. The CDR3 DNA reads as TGTGCCAGCAGTTTATACAGGGACTACGAGCAGTACTTC. It encodes CASSLYRDYEQYF.

The chain carries TRBV5-1 and TRBJ1-2; a weak D match, TRBD1 (5 bases). The V end was cut by 3 bases, the J end by 3 bases, with 15 bases between. This CDR3 is 15 amino acids long. Germline CDR1 SGHRS, CDR2 YFSETQ. DNA for the CDR3: TGCGCCAGCAGCTCGGGACCTATTGGATACTATGGCTACACCTTC. It translates to CASSSGPIGYYGYTF.

Turning to this clonotype: A much larger clone is a single base away; this may be a read error. The J gene is TRBJ1-2, the V gene TRBV4-1, with a weak D call TRBD1 (6 bases). Germline V gene lookup returns CDR1 MGHRA and CDR2 YSYEKL. Trimming shortened V by 3 bases and J by 0 bases, and 14 bases separated the two germline ends. The CDR3 runs 16 residues. The DNA of the CDR3 is TGCGCCAGCAGCCATGCCCGGAACAGGGCTAACTATGGCTACACCTTC. Its protein is CASSHARNRANYGYTF.

Points on this clonotype: Germline is not matched at one junction end, which may reflect a read error. The chain carries TRBV6-2 or TRBV6-3 and TRBJ2-7; 8 bases fit TRBD2. CDR3 length: 13 residues. From germline, CDR1 is MNHEY and CDR2 SVGEGT. The CDR3 region is CAGRRTSPYEQYF. The CDR3, as DNA: TGTGCCGGCAGGAGGACTAGCCCATACGAGCAGTACTTC.

This clonotype was detected a few times. This chain connects TRBV20-1 to TRBJ1-5; no definite D call. The germline V gene has CDR1 DFQATT and CDR2 SNEGSKA (reference sequence). V lost 4 bases, J lost 2 bases, and 12 bases lay in between. The CDR3 covers 14 residues. The CDR3 DNA reads TGCAGTGCTACCCAGACTTCCCGCAATCAGCCCCAGCATTTT. It encodes CSATQTSRNQPQHF.

CDR3 region: CASSPEGEINTEAFF. In nucleotides, the CDR3 is TGTGCCAGCAGCCCAGAGGGGGAAATCAACACTGAAGCTTTCTTT. V is TRBV9 and J is TRBJ1-1; D is possibly TRBD1 (6 bases). The CDR3 spans 15 residues. Per germline, CDR1 SGDLS and CDR2 YYNGEE. V lost 4 bases to trimming and J lost 2 bases, with 15 bases between them. Filled out from reference TRBV9 and TRBJ1-1, the complete variable domain reads DSGVTQTPKHLITATGQRVTLRCSPRSGDLSVYWYQQSLDQGLQFLIQYYNGEERAKGNILERFSAQQFPDLHSELNLSSLELGDSALYFCASSPEGEINTEAFFGQGTRLTVV.